This TCR beta chain appears in the sequencing data of a study of vaccination effects on CD4 cells after COVID-19. Under the ViraFEST assay, PBMC were stimulated with viral peptide pools so that antigen-specific CD4+ T cells expanded. Sequencing was performed afterwards. When 10 to 11 days of culture had elapsed, CD4+ T cells were isolated. No vaccinee had earlier SARS-CoV-2 infection, and nucleocapsid antibodies were negative. The assay was immunoSEQ multiplex PCR, and TCRdb's table has in-frame clones only and misses some. Of over 30,000 clones in the sample, roughly 70% were seen once. This CDR3 has 13 residues. V gave up 2 bases and J gave up 6 bases, with 8 bases separating them. On this clone itself: Its antigen is currently unknown.

This receptor was identified in a human donor who received a COVID-19 vaccine. The rearrangement joins TRBV12-3 or TRBV12-4 to TRBJ2-1; D not certain. The sequenced sample was CD4+ T cells from PBMCs cultured with SARS-CoV-2 spike peptides, obtained before COVID-19 vaccination. The CDR3 here is CASSLSSSNEQFF. DNA of the CDR3: TGTGCCAGCAGTTTAAGCAGCAGCAATGAGCAGTTCTTC.